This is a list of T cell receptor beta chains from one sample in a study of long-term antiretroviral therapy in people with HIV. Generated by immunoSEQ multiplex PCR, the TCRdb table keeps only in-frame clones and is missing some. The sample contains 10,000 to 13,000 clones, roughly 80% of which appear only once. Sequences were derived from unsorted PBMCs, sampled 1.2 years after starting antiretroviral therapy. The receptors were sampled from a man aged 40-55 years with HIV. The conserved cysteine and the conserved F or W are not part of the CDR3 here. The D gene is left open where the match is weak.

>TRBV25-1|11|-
ASKRGLASPLH
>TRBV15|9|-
ATSAGQTQY
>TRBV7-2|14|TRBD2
ASSPLWIGGSYEQY
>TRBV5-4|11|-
ASSLTGSDTQY
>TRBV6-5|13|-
ASSYYSGSGNTIY
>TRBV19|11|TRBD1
ASRDRATDTQY
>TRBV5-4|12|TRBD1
ASRPGTGKNIQY
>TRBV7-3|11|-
ASSLSRDTEAF
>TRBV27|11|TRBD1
ASSLTGGVEQY
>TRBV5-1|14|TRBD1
ASSPHRDRGSYEQY
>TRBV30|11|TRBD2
ACPGLASGELF
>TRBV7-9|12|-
ASSLDQGNQPQH
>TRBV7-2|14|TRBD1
ASSLLGQANTGELF
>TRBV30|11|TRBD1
AWSLQGGREQY
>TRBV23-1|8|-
ASSQKGYT
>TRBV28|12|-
ASSHRDAPYGYT
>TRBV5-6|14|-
ASSWVSGPNTGELF
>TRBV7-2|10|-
ASSLESYEQY
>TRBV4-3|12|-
ASSQDRNTGELF
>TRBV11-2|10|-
ASSLGNNEQF
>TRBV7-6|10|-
ASSTPGFGYT
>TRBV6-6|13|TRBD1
ASSEPGQGLYEQY
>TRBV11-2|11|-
ASSLTGAYGYT
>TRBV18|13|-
ASSPATGFPYEQY
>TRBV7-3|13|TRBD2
ASSFLAGGTNEQF
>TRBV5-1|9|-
ASSSNQPQH
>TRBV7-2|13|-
ASRPGLLGVYEQY
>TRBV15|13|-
ATSIERFSTDTQY
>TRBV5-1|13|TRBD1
ASSSTSTGNYGYT
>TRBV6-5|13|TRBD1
ASSYGTGGNYGYT
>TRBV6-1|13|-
ASSETQGPNYGYT
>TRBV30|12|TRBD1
AWSATGVADTQY
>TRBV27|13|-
ASSAPNSVNTEAF
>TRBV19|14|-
ASSIYRGRGGNTIY
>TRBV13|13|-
ASSPGEGAPNEQF
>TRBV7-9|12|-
ASSFDTGNQPQH
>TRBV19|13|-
ASSIGAGMYYGYT
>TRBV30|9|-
AWKRYTEAF
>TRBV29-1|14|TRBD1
SLQRGRDRGTDTQY
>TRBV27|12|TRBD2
ASSLLAAAYEQY
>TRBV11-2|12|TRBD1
ASSFPGTGSGYT
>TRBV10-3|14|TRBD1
AISEGGGYSNQPQH
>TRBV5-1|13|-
ASSEMSGVNYEQY
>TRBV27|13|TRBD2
ASSSAGGQQETQY
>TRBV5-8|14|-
ASSLQLGDPTYEQY
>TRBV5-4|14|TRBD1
ASSFPLGQGSSPLH
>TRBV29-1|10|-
SVSSKNSEAF
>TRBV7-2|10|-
ASSLTREAQY
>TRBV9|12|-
ASSVGGAGQPQH
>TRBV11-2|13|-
ASSLEDLALGEQF
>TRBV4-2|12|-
ASSQDLSSYEQY
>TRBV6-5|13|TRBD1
ASSSGQGNTGELF
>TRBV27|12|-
ASSFAGLGTEAF
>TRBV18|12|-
ASSEGGLSYEQY
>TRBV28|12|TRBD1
ASSLSQGAYEQY
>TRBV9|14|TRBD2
ASSVGLAGSQETQY
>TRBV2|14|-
ASSSLQGLGHNEQF